The clone carrying this T cell receptor (beta chain) was seen a handful of times. Its specificity is unknown. The record originates from a study of T-cell memory formation after mild COVID-19. Notes on the study in general: Later expanders leaned CD4+, whereas day 15 to 85 contracting clones were balanced CD4/CD8.

TCRdb reanalysed the 5' RACE reads using MiXCR and keeps one entry per CDR3 protein. This table holds about 310,000 distinct CDR3 sequences, approximately 19% found once. Germline lookup yields CDR1 SGHRS and CDR2 YFSETQ. With 4 bases removed from V and 4 bases from J, the gap between germline ends came to 20 bases. The CDR3 has 16 amino acids. This receptor was taken from a young man who had mild COVID-19 (a few samples of this study predate the infection). Cell type and time point are not known. The V and J genes are TRBV5-1 and TRBJ2-5; a possible D gene is TRBD2 (5 bases). Sequencing was carried out using PBMCs or a T cell subset sorted from them (not recorded which). The CDR3 DNA follows: TGCGCCAGCAGCACCGGGGAGCGGCTTACGGGAGAGACCCAGTACTTC. Its protein product is CASSTGERLTGETQYF. The full variable domain, with the rest looked up from reference TRBV5-1 and TRBJ2-5, is KAGVTQTPRYLIKTRGQQVTLSCSPISGHRSVSWYQQTPGQGLQFLFEYFSETQRNKGNFPGRFSGRQFSNSRSEMNVSTLELGDSALYLCASSTGERLTGETQYFGPGTRLLVL.